The TCR beta chain under discussion was sequenced for a study of blood T cell repertoires in COVID-19. Study overall: The study drew acute and convalescent COVID-19 samples from the United States, Italy and Spain. T cells, B-cell-depleted T cells, or PBMCs provided the cDNA or gDNA that served as material.

Under the authors' procedure: Reference gene primer amplification in the assay estimated nucleated cell counts. Sequencing was performed with immunoSEQ multiplex PCR; in TCRdb, only in-frame clones are kept and a portion is missing. V, J and clone size are those of that table, while D and trimming were read from the DNA. This repertoire shows about 330,000 clones, around 90% found once; its top ten account for approximately 18%. Two consecutive negative NP/OP PCR tests, clearance, or resolved symptoms defined Cohort 3 recovery. This CDR3 contains 15 residues. V was trimmed by 6 bases and J by 1 base, leaving 15 bases between them. In germline, CDR1 is SGHTA, CDR2 FQGNSA.

The chain joins TRBV7-2 to TRBJ1-1; possible D gene TRBD1, 6 bases. Input material: PBMCs or T cells enriched from blood (not recorded which). This sequence was found in a woman aged 25 to 39 who had recovered from COVID-19. The CDR3 loop reads CASSYTGNWNTEAFF. CDR3 DNA sequence: TGTGCCAGCAGTTACACAGGGAATTGGAACACTGAAGCTTTCTTT.